These 29 T cell receptor beta chains were sequenced from one sample in a study of T cells in Graves' hyperthyroidism and ophthalmopathy (dated by TCRdb to the late 2010s). The library relied on multiplex PCR. Sequencing was carried out with an Illumina HiSeq 2000. The TCR beta CDR3 regions were amplified from RNA transcripts. The first round of RT-PCR for the TCR CDR3 was performed with the HTBI primer set and the Qiagen OneStep RT-PCR kit. Starting from the raw public reads, TCRdb applied fastp trimming at Q25, assembled clones with MiXCR and retained in-frame beta chains. All rows with the same CDR3 protein become a single entry with the most common DNA and genes. The sample table records about 480,000 distinct CDR3 sequences; roughly a quarter of these occur just once. Roughly 10% of the sample belongs to the ten largest clones. The specimen was blood. The receptors derive from a woman aged 25 to 39 with Graves' ophthalmopathy.

This chain connects TRBV6-1 to TRBJ2-7; 7 bases align to TRBD2. The trim removed 4 bases at V and 0 bases at J, leaving 6 bases unmatched. From germline, CDR1 is MNHNS and CDR2 SASEGT. The CDR3 is 15 residues long. The CDR3: CASSGGGLSSYEQYF. CDR3 bases: TGTGCCAGCAGTGGCGGGGGATTGAGCTCCTACGAGCAGTACTTC.

This clonotype has ten or more counts. This chain connects TRBV19 to TRBJ1-1, with no clear D. The CDR3 runs to 12 residues. CDR1 is LNHDA and CDR2 is SQIVND in the germline V gene (reference sequence). V was trimmed by 10 bases and J by 3 bases, leaving 12 bases between them. The DNA for the CDR3 is TGTGCCACTTCGGACGGCTACACTGAAGCTTTCTTT. It is translated as CATSDGYTEAFF.

This CDR3 is CAWTVGLAARETQYF. The CDR3 coding sequence is TGTGCCTGGACCGTCGGACTAGCGGCGCGGGAGACCCAGTACTTC. The rearrangement links TRBV30 to TRBJ2-5, with 10 bases that match TRBD2. Germline values: CDR1 GTSNPN, CDR2 SVGIG (reference sequence). J lost 5 bases, V lost 4 bases, and 10 bases had no gene match. This CDR3 comprises 15 residues.

This clonotype has a count of ten or more. This chain joins TRBV12-3 or TRBV12-4 and TRBJ2-2; D is perhaps TRBD1 (5 bases). The V end lost 9 bases, the J end lost 8 bases, and 10 bases lay between the germline ends. The CDR3 loop spans 11 amino acids. The CDR3 sequence: CASIGAGELFF. CDR3 coding DNA: TGTGCCAGTATTGGGGCAGGGGAGCTGTTTTTT.

This clonotype was counted between two and nine times. The chain has TRBV12-3 or TRBV12-4 and TRBJ2-7, with a weak D call TRBD1 (5 bases). The CDR3 runs 15 residues. Trimming pared 3 bases from V and 2 bases from J, leaving 14 bases between. CDR3 coding DNA: TGTGCCAGCAGTTTGGCAGGGCGACTTACCTACGAGCAGTACTTC. Translated, it gives CASSLAGRLTYEQYF.

This clonotype came up many times. The chain couples TRBV12-3 or TRBV12-4 to TRBJ1-3; D is possibly TRBD1 (6 bases). With 8 bases removed from V and 0 bases from J, the gap between germline ends came to 20 bases. The CDR3 spans 17 residues. CDR3 coding DNA: TGTGCCAGCGCCGCAGGGGTGCGCATCTCCTCTGGAAACACCATATATTTT. Its protein product is CASAAGVRISSGNTIYF.

This sequence joins TRBV25-1 and TRBJ2-7, with D tentatively TRBD1 (6 bases). The ends were cut back, 3 bases at V and 0 bases at J, with 15 bases in the middle. Germline CDR1 is MGHDK and CDR2 is SYGVNS. CDR3 length equals 16 residues. DNA for the CDR3: TGTGCCAGCAGTGAGGCTCCGGGACAAGGCTCCTACGAGCAGTACTTC. This codes for CASSEAPGQGSYEQYF.

This clonotype was seen ten or more times. The chain has TRBV5-5 and TRBJ1-2; D might be TRBD1 (6 bases). V was clipped by 1 base and J by 3 bases, with 13 bases between them. The CDR3 totals 15 residues. The germline CDR1 and CDR2 sequences are SGHKS and YYEKEE (reference sequence). Written as DNA, the CDR3 is TGTGCCAGCAGCTTGCTGGGGGCGGAGTACTATGGCTACACCTTC. It codes for CASSLLGAEYYGYTF.

The rearrangement links TRBV10-3 to TRBJ2-6; 10 nucleotides match TRBD1. This CDR3 comprises 17 residues. V trimming: 9 bases; J trimming: 2 bases; junction bases outside the gene matches: 10. Germline CDR1 is ENHRY and CDR2 is SYGVKD. The CDR3 region is CAITPGTGVTGANVLTF. CDR3 in DNA: TGTGCCATTACACCCGGGACAGGGGTTACTGGGGCCAACGTCCTGACTTTC.

With respect to this clonotype: Lacking the conserved final phenylalanine or tryptophan, this CDR3 likely reflects a read error. J is TRBJ1-1 and V is TRBV3-1; D is undetermined. Germline V gene lookup returns CDR1 LGHDT and CDR2 YNNKEL (reference sequence). CDR3 length equals 13 residues. V was shortened by 1 base and J by 11 bases, with 14 bases between the two germline ends. CDR3 in DNA: TGTGCCAGCAGCCAAGTTGCGAGCGGCCAGGCTTTCTAT. It encodes CASSQVASGQAFY.

This clonotype was counted many times. The chain employs TRBV6-9 and TRBJ1-1; TRBD1 aligns across 10 bases. V was clipped by 4 bases and J by 4 bases; unmatched bases: 9. The CDR3 sequence is 16 residues long. From germline, CDR1 is MNHGY and CDR2 SVAAGI. The CDR3, as DNA: TGTGCCAGCAGTTCCCGGACAGGGGGTCCGGGCACTGAAGCTTTCTTT. As protein: CASSSRTGGPGTEAFF.

This clonotype was counted many times. The chain recombines TRBV20-1 with TRBJ2-7; TRBD2 matches 12 bases. CDR3 size: 14 residues. V shed 1 base and J 6 bases; nucleotides not matched to a gene: 4. The V gene's germline CDR1 is DFQATT and CDR2 SNEGSKA (reference sequence). The CDR3 sequence is CSARASGGAGEQYF. In nucleotides, the CDR3 is TGCAGTGCTAGAGCTAGCGGGGGGGCGGGCGAGCAGTACTTC.

Many counts were recorded for this clonotype. This chain connects TRBV27 to TRBJ1-1; D possibly corresponds to TRBD1 (6 bases). The CDR3 spans 15 residues. The ends were cut back, 3 bases at V and 1 base at J, with 12 bases in the middle. Germline V gives CDR1 MNHEY, CDR2 SMNVEV (reference sequence). Here the CDR3 DNA reads TGTGCCAGCAGTTTGGGAGTACAGGGGAACACTGAAGCTTTCTTT. Protein product: CASSLGVQGNTEAFF.

This clonotype was observed once. This sequence joins TRBV6-1 and TRBJ2-5, with D perhaps TRBD2 (7 bases). Per the germline V gene, CDR1 is MNHNS and CDR2 is SASEGT. The V end lost 8 bases, the J end lost 9 bases, and 16 bases lay between the germline ends. The CDR3 runs 12 residues. The CDR3 DNA reads as TGTGCCAGCTGGGGGGGCCGAAAGGCCCAGTACTTC. Translating gives CASWGGRKAQYF.

J is TRBJ2-7 and V is TRBV18; 7 nucleotides agree with TRBD1. This CDR3 region has 18 residues. The trim removed 4 bases at V and 0 bases at J, leaving 15 bases unmatched. Germline lookup yields CDR1 KGHSH and CDR2 LQKENI. Here the CDR3 DNA reads TGTGCCAGCTCACTCACCGCTACCACAGGGGAATCCTCCTACGAGCAGTACTTC. Its protein is CASSLTATTGESSYEQYF. The full variable domain, in which reference TRBV18 and TRBJ2-7 provide the parts outside the CDR3, is NAGVMQNPRHLVRRRGQEARLRCSPMKGHSHVYWYRQLPEEGLKFMVYLQKENIIDESGMPKERFSAEFPKEGPSILRIQQVVRGDSAAYFCASSLTATTGESSYEQYFGPGTRLTVT.

CDR3 sequence reads: CAWTEGAGDFYEQYF. The CDR3 DNA is TGTGCCTGGACCGAGGGGGCAGGCGATTTTTACGAGCAGTACTTC. This rearrangement joins TRBV30 to TRBJ2-7; 7 nucleotides agree with TRBD1. CDR1 GTSNPN and CDR2 SVGIG come from the germline V gene (reference sequence). J gave up 4 bases and V 4 bases, and 13 bases lay outside the gene matches. CDR3 length: 15 amino acids.

There are many counts of this clonotype. The DNA of the CDR3 is TGTGCCAGCAGGACGGGACTAGCGGGGGTAGGGACCCAGTACTTC. The encoded protein is CASRTGLAGVGTQYF. V usage is TRBV2 and J usage is TRBJ2-5, with 14 bases identical to TRBD2. Germline V gene data show CDR1 as SNHLY and CDR2 as FYNNEI. Germline trimming cut 6 bases from V and 7 bases from J; bases unmatched to any gene: 7. The CDR3 length is 15 residues.

This clonotype was seen a handful of times. The rearrangement joins TRBV5-1 to TRBJ1-2; 10 positions agree with TRBD1. Germline V gene sequence: CDR1 SGHRS, CDR2 YFSETQ. V was pared by 4 bases and J by 6 bases, with 6 bases of the junction left unmatched. The CDR3 covers 14 residues. CDR3 DNA sequence: TGCGCCAGCAGCACCGGGACAGGGGTTGATGGCTACACCTTC. The encoded protein is CASSTGTGVDGYTF.

This clonotype showed up many times. CDR3 in amino acids: CASSLTGGPQETQYF. CDR3 DNA: TGTGCCAGCAGCTTAACGGGGGGCCCCCAAGAGACCCAGTACTTC. The rearrangement joins TRBV7-3 to TRBJ2-5; TRBD1 or TRBD2 may be the D gene (6 bases each). The germline V gene encodes CDR1 SGHTA and CDR2 FQGTGA. Deletions cut 0 bases from V and 1 base from J, with 9 bases between. The CDR3 has 15 residues.

At least ten counts were recorded for this clonotype. The chain is built from TRBV20-1 and TRBJ1-5, with D maybe TRBD1 (6 bases). Germline V gene sequence: CDR1 DFQATT, CDR2 SNEGSKA (reference sequence). This CDR3 has 16 residues. V dropped 6 bases and J dropped 1 base, with 19 bases sitting between them. The DNA of the CDR3 is TGCAGTGCCCCTAACCCAACAGGGTCCAGCAATCAGCCCCAGCATTTT. Its protein is CSAPNPTGSSNQPQHF.

This clonotype was found many times. The chain is built from TRBV7-2 and TRBJ1-1, with D unresolved. Trimming removed 0 bases from V and 0 bases from J, with 8 bases in between. CDR3 length: 15 amino acids. Germline CDR1 SGHTA, CDR2 FQGNSA. The CDR3 sequence: CASSLARQMNTEAFF. In DNA form, the CDR3 reads TGTGCCAGCAGCTTAGCACGCCAGATGAACACTGAAGCTTTCTTT.

The table lists this clonotype with a few counts. The J gene is TRBJ1-5, the V gene TRBV28, with a weak D call TRBD1 (6 bases). The CDR3 covers 14 residues. CDR1 is MDHEN and CDR2 is SYDVKM in the germline V gene. V was shortened by 3 bases and J by 12 bases, with 18 bases between the two germline ends. The CDR3 spells CASSLPSDRYSQHF. The CDR3 nucleotides read TGTGCCAGCAGTTTGCCCTCGGACAGATACAGCCAGCATTTT.

The chain uses TRBV3-1 and TRBJ2-5, with 9 bases identical to TRBD2. Trimming took 1 base from V and 2 from J; bases not matched to a gene: 8. The CDR3 length is 17 residues. Germline V gene lookup returns CDR1 LGHDT and CDR2 YNNKEL (reference sequence). The CDR3 here is CASSQGIRTSVQETQYF. DNA for the CDR3: TGTGCCAGCAGCCAAGGCATACGGACTAGCGTACAAGAGACCCAGTACTTC.

This clonotype has at least ten counts. The genes are TRBV2 and TRBJ2-5, with a weak D call TRBD1 (6 bases). Germline lookup yields CDR1 SNHLY and CDR2 FYNNEI. Trimming took off 6 bases at V and 1 base at J, with 9 bases between the two ends. The CDR3 has 13 amino acids. The CDR3 loop is CASREDSQETQYF. For the CDR3, the DNA is TGTGCCAGCAGGGAGGACAGCCAAGAGACCCAGTACTTC.

The chain links TRBV11-1 to TRBJ2-7, with 9 bases identical to TRBD1. Germline lookup yields CDR1 SGHAT and CDR2 FQDESV (reference sequence). The ends lost 5 bases at V and 4 bases at J; junction bases unmatched: 9. This CDR3 has 15 amino acids. The CDR3 sequence: CASSPWTGAHYEQYV. CDR3 bases: TGTGCCAGCAGCCCCTGGACAGGGGCCCATTACGAGCAGTACGTC.

The CDR3 reads CACQGAGYTF. Here the CDR3 DNA reads TGTGCCTGCCAGGGGGCTGGCTACACCTTC. V is TRBV6-5 and J is TRBJ1-2, with 8 bases that match TRBD1. There are 10 residues in the CDR3. Germline V gene sequence: CDR1 MNHEY, CDR2 SVGAGI. The V and J ends lost 11 bases and 7 bases, in that order; junction bases with no gene match: 3.

The V gene is TRBV3-1, the J gene TRBJ1-2; a possible D gene is TRBD1 (6 bases). Germline values: CDR1 LGHDT, CDR2 YNNKEL (reference sequence). CDR3 size: 16 residues. V was cut by 0 bases and J by 5 bases, with 16 bases left in between. The CDR3 sequence: CASSQEQGRTTYGYTF. For the CDR3, the DNA is TGTGCCAGCAGCCAAGAGCAGGGGCGTACCACTTATGGCTACACCTTC.

This clonotype occurred many times. The chain links TRBV19 to TRBJ2-6; no reliable D call. This CDR3 comprises 14 residues. The ends were cut back, 5 bases at V and 2 bases at J, with 7 bases in the middle. Germline V lookup: CDR1 LNHDA, CDR2 SQIVND (reference sequence). CDR3 loop: CASSFYAGANVLTF. In DNA form, the CDR3 reads TGTGCCAGTAGTTTCTATGCTGGGGCCAACGTCCTGACTTTC.

This clonotype was recorded many times. The J gene is TRBJ2-5, the V gene TRBV20-1; D is uncertain. Between the trimmed V and J ends, which lost 3 bases and 5 bases, there was a span of 16 bases. The CDR3 loop spans 14 amino acids. The germline V gene encodes CDR1 DFQATT and CDR2 SNEGSKA (reference sequence). The chain's CDR3 is CSASPAATGETQYF. Written as DNA, the CDR3 is TGCAGTGCTAGCCCGGCAGCCACCGGGGAGACCCAGTACTTC.